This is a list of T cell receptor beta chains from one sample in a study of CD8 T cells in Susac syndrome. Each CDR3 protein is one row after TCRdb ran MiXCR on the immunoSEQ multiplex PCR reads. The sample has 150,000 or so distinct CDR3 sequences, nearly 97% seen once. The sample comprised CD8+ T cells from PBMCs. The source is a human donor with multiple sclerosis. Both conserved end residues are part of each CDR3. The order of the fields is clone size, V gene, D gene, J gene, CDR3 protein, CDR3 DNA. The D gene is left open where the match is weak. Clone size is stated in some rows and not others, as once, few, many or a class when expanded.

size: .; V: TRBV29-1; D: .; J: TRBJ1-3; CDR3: CSVESFGNTIYF; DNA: TGCAGCGTTGAATCGTTTGGAAACACCATATATTTT
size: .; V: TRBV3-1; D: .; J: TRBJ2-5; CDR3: CASSQAVAGGYQETQYF; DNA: TGTGCCAGCAGCCAAGCGGTGGCAGGGGGGTACCAAGAGACCCAGTACTTC
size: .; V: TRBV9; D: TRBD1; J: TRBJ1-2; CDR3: CASSGETGAYGYTF; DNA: TGTGCCAGCAGCGGAGAGACAGGGGCCTATGGCTACACCTTC
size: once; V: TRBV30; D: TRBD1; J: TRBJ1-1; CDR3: CAWGTGMNTEAFF; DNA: TGTGCCTGGGGGACAGGGATGAACACTGAAGCTTTCTTT
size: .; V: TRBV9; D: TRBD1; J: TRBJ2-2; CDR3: CASSGDREWTGELFF; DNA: TGTGCCAGCAGCGGCGACAGGGAATGGACCGGGGAGCTGTTTTTT
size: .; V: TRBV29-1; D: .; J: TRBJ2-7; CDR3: CSSLLLGEQYF; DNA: TGCAGCTCTCTCCTTTTGGGGGAGCAGTACTTC
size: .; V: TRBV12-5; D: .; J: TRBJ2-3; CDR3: CASGLATVASTDTQYF; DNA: TGTGCTAGTGGTTTGGCGACAGTTGCCAGCACAGATACGCAGTATTTT
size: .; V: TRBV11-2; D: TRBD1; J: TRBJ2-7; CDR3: CASSLPGTGMYEQYF; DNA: TGTGCCAGCAGCTTACCCGGGACAGGGATGTACGAGCAGTACTTC
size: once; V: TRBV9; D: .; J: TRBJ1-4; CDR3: CASSGQSNEKLFF; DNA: TGTGCCAGCAGCGGTCAGTCTAATGAAAAACTGTTTTTT
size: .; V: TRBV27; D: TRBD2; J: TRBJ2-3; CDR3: CASSTKVGLAGGRTDTQYF; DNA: TGTGCCAGCAGTACCAAAGTGGGACTAGCGGGGGGACGCACAGATACGCAGTATTTT